This entry describes one TCR beta chain. As yet, its antigen is unknown. This sample stems from a study of blood T cells in healthy people across ages. General observations from the study: Estimates drawn from one million T cells were deemed to understate diversity. The recorded TCR beta diversity per million T cells decreased in a roughly linear manner with age. Versus aged donors, long-lived donors had higher diversity and more naive CD4+ cells.

Then a second PCR, running about 6 to 11 cycles, was carried out with a sample-barcoded 5' primer and a J-beta primer mix. Sequencing yielded, for each sample, at least 3 million paired-end reads carrying CDR3. TCRdb itself ran the 5' RACE reads through MiXCR, one entry per CDR3 protein. The sample carries fewer than 900,000 distinct CDR3 sequences, roughly 35% recorded once. The TCR originated in a man between 18 and 29 years old in good health. Sample: blood.

The CDR3 DNA reads as TGTGCCAGCAGTGCCGGGACGGGAAGGGGCTACACCTTC. This translates into CASSAGTGRGYTF. The chain uses TRBV27 and TRBJ1-2; TRBD1 might be the D (5 bases). V lost 5 bases, J lost 8 bases, and 15 bases lay in between. This CDR3 has 13 amino acids. Germline CDR1 MNHEY, CDR2 SMNVEV (reference sequence).